The 16 T cell receptor beta chains below were found in one sample sequenced in a study of vaccination and CD4 T cells after COVID-19. Regarding treatment: approximately 10-day PBMC culture with coronavirus spike peptide pools or control peptides (ViraFEST assay). CD4+ T-cell collection from the unexposed donor predated the COVID-19 pandemic (2011-2018). These TCRs are of unknown antigen specificity. Sequenced with the Oncomine TCR Beta short-read assay was DNA taken from cultured CD4+ T cells. It was from cultured CD4+ T cells that genomic DNA was extracted. TCRdb reprocessed the PCR reads with MiXCR, giving one entry per CDR3 protein. The sample consists of 12,000 or so distinct CDR3 sequences, about 40% of them appearing once. The specimen was CD4+ T cells from blood, cultured in vitro. These receptors all come from a human donor in good health.

V and J are TRBV18 and TRBJ2-7; perhaps TRBD2 as D (6 bases). The CDR3 extends over 14 amino acids. Per the germline V gene, CDR1 is KGHSH and CDR2 is LQKENI. V lost 6 bases to trimming and J lost 0 bases, with 12 bases between them. The CDR3 DNA reads TGTGCCAGCTCGGGAGGTCCCAGCTCCTACGAGCAGTACTTC. Residues: CASSGGPSSYEQYF.

The chain is built from TRBV11-2 and TRBJ2-1; the match to TRBD2 covers 9 bases. This CDR3 spans 17 amino acids. Germline CDR1 is SGHAT and CDR2 is FQNNGV. With 5 bases clipped from V and 1 base from J, the junction kept 9 bases outside the gene matches. CDR3 DNA sequence: TGTGCCAGCAGCCGACTAGCGGAGGGGCGGTCCTACAATGAGCAGTTCTTC. This codes for CASSRLAEGRSYNEQFF.

The rearrangement links TRBV7-9 to TRBJ2-6; 8 bases align to TRBD1. V gave up 5 bases and J gave up 2 bases; unmatched junction bases: 11. Germline V gene sequence: CDR1 SEHNR, CDR2 FQNEAQ (reference sequence). The CDR3 sequence is 18 residues long. This CDR3 is CASSPRTGKIAGANVLTF. The CDR3 nucleotides read TGTGCCAGCAGCCCCCGGACAGGGAAAATTGCTGGGGCCAACGTCCTGACTTTC. Drawing the rest from reference TRBV7-9 and TRBJ2-6, the complete variable domain is DTGVSQNPRHKITKRGQNVTFRCDPISEHNRLYWYRQTLGQGPEFLTYFQNEAQLEKSRLLSDRFSAERPKGSFSTLEIQRTEQGDSAMYLCASSPRTGKIAGANVLTFGAGSRLTVL.

In its sample, this clonotype was seen a few times. The CDR3 DNA sequence: TGTGCCAGCAGCCCACGGGTTACCGGGGAGCTGTTTTTT. It specifies CASSPRVTGELFF. The V gene is TRBV7-3, the J gene TRBJ2-2; D is undetermined. V gave up 5 bases and J gave up 5 bases, with 9 bases separating them. The CDR3 is 13 residues long. CDR1 is SGHTA and CDR2 is FQGTGA in the germline V gene.

The chain links TRBV6-1 to TRBJ2-5; 10 bases line up with TRBD1. CDR1 MNHNS and CDR2 SASEGT come from the germline V gene. V trimming: 5 bases; J trimming: 5 bases; junction bases outside the gene matches: 5. The CDR3 runs to 14 residues. CDR3 DNA: TGTGCCAGCAGTCCGGGACAGGGGTCCGAGACCCAGTACTTC. It yields the protein CASSPGQGSETQYF.

The V gene is TRBV20-1, the J gene TRBJ1-6; 11 bases are a match to TRBD1. Germline trimming cut 3 bases from V and 8 bases from J; bases unmatched to any gene: 6. This CDR3 region has 15 residues. Germline CDR1 and CDR2: DFQATT and SNEGSKA (reference sequence). CDR3 protein: CSARPGQGEYSPLHF. The CDR3 region has the DNA TGCAGTGCTAGGCCGGGACAGGGGGAGTATTCACCCCTCCACTTT.

This chain joins TRBV7-9 and TRBJ2-7; D uncertain. CDR3 length: 12 amino acids. Trimming took off 3 bases at V and 3 bases at J, with 6 bases between the two ends. Germline-derived CDR1 and CDR2 are SEHNR and FQNEAQ (reference sequence). The CDR3 here is CASSFLYYEQYF. DNA for the CDR3: TGTGCCAGCAGCTTCCTATACTACGAGCAGTACTTC. Drawing the rest from reference TRBV7-9 and TRBJ2-7, the complete variable domain is DTGVSQNPRHKITKRGQNVTFRCDPISEHNRLYWYRQTLGQGPEFLTYFQNEAQLEKSRLLSDRFSAERPKGSFSTLEIQRTEQGDSAMYLCASSFLYYEQYFGPGTRLTVT.

The chain uses TRBV28 and TRBJ2-3, with D perhaps TRBD1 (6 bases). V lost 5 bases, J lost 0 bases, and 18 bases lay in between. The germline V gene encodes CDR1 MDHEN and CDR2 SYDVKM. The CDR3 is 17 amino acids. The CDR3, as DNA: TGTGCCAGCAGTAATGTCCGGGCAGGGGTAAGCACAGATACGCAGTATTTT. Its translation is CASSNVRAGVSTDTQYF.

The J gene is TRBJ2-1, the V gene TRBV11-2, with 11 bases that match TRBD1. The CDR3 length is 15 residues. CDR1 is SGHAT and CDR2 is FQNNGV in the germline V gene. V lost 6 bases to trimming and J lost 6 bases; unmatched junction nucleotides: 7. In nucleotides, the CDR3 is TGTGCCAGCAGAATCGGACAGGGGGCTACCAATGAGCAGTTCTTC. Translating it yields CASRIGQGATNEQFF.

This chain connects TRBV4-3 to TRBJ2-5, with 7 bases lining up with TRBD2. The V gene end was trimmed by 2 bases and the J gene end by 4 bases; junction bases not matched to a gene: 10. The CDR3 consists of 16 residues. CDR1 is LGHNA and CDR2 is YSLEER in the germline V gene. CDR3 residues: CASSQIRGGPGETQYF. Written as DNA, the CDR3 is TGCGCCAGCAGCCAAATAAGGGGAGGGCCAGGAGAGACCCAGTACTTC.

CDR3 region: CASSQVTAGVAYNEQFF. The CDR3, as DNA: TGCGCCAGCAGCCAAGTAACAGCGGGAGTGGCCTACAATGAGCAGTTCTTC. The chain couples TRBV4-1 to TRBJ2-1, with 8 bases identical to TRBD2. Trimming took 1 base from V and 2 from J; bases not matched to a gene: 7. The CDR3 is 17 residues long. Germline V lookup: CDR1 MGHRA, CDR2 YSYEKL.

V gene TRBV6-1 combines with J gene TRBJ2-5, with 7 bases that match TRBD2. The CDR3 spans 13 residues. Germline loops: CDR1 MNHNS, CDR2 SASEGT. V trimming: 7 bases; J trimming: 4 bases; junction bases outside the gene matches: 6. The CDR3: CASTRERGETQYF. The CDR3 DNA is TGTGCCAGCACCCGGGAGCGGGGAGAGACCCAGTACTTC.

This clonotype showed up just a few times. This sequence joins TRBV12-3 or TRBV12-4 and TRBJ1-2, with a weak D call TRBD1 (6 bases). V gave up 5 bases and J gave up 8 bases, with 21 bases separating them. CDR3 size: 15 residues. In nucleotides, the CDR3 is TGTGCCAGCAGTGGGGCCGGACAGAGTTCGGCCGGCTACACCTTC. Residues: CASSGAGQSSAGYTF.

In this sample, this clonotype turned up a few times. The chain is built from TRBV7-8 and TRBJ2-7, with D tentatively TRBD2 (5 bases). The CDR3 totals 18 residues. Per germline, CDR1 SGHVS and CDR2 FQNEAQ. With 5 bases removed from V and 5 bases from J, the gap between germline ends came to 28 bases. The CDR3 bases are TGTGCCAGCAGCCCGCCCCCCCGAGGGTCCACCCGAATAAACGAGCAGTACTTC. Encoded protein: CASSPPPRGSTRINEQYF.

V and J are TRBV6-1 and TRBJ2-1; D is unresolved. CDR3 size: 13 residues. Trimming left V 7 bases short and J 6 bases short, with 13 bases between. Germline V gene sequence: CDR1 MNHNS, CDR2 SASEGT. CDR3 protein: CASTPTWGNEQFF. The CDR3 DNA reads as TGTGCCAGCACCCCGACATGGGGCAATGAGCAGTTCTTC.

The chain uses TRBV5-6 and TRBJ1-5; D not certain. This CDR3 has 14 amino acids. Per germline, CDR1 SGHDT and CDR2 YYEEEE. V lost 4 bases and J lost 3, with 11 bases in between. The CDR3 is CASSHFRSNQPQHF. The CDR3 nucleotides are TGTGCCAGCAGCCACTTTCGGTCCAATCAGCCCCAGCATTTT.